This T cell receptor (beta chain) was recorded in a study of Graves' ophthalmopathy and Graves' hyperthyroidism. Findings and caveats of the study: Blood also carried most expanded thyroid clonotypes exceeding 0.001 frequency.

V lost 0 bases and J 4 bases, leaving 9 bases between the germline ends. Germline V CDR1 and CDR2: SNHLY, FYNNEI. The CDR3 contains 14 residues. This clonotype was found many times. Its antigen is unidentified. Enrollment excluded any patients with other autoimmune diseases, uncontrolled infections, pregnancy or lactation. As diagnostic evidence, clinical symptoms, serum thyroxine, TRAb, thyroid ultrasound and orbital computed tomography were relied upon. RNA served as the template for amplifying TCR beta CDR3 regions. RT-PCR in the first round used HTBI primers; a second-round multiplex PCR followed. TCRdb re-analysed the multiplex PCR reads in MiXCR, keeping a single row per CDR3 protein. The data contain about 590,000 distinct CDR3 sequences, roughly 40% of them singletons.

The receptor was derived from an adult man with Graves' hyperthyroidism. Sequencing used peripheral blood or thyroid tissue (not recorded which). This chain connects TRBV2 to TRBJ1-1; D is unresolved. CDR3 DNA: TGTGCCAGCAGTGAAGCGGGAGCGGGCACTGAAGCTTTCTTT. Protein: CASSEAGAGTEAFF.